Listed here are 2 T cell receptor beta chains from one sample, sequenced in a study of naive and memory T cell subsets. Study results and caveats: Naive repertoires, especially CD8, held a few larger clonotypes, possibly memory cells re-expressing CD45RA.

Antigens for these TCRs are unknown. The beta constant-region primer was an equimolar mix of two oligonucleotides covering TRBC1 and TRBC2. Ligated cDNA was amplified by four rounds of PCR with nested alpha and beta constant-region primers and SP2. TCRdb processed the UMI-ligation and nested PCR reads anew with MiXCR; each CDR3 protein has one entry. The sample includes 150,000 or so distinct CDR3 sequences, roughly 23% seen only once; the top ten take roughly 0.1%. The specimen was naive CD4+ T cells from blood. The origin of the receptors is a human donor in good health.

This CDR3 is CASSRLDREGNEQYF. CDR3 bases: TGTGCCAGCAGCCGTCTCGATAGGGAGGGAAACGAGCAGTACTTC. The chain links TRBV28 to TRBJ2-7, with 7 bases identical to TRBD2. The CDR3 loop spans 15 amino acids. J lost 5 bases, V lost 6 bases, and 13 bases had no gene match. Looked up from germline, CDR1 is MDHEN and CDR2 is SYDVKM.

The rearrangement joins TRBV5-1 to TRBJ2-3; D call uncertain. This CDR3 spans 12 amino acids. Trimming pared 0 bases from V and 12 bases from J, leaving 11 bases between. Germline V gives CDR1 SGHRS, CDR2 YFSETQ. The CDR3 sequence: CASSLGQAIQYF. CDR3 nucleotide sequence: TGCGCCAGCAGCTTGGGGCAGGCTATCCAGTATTTT.